This T cell receptor beta chain was recorded in a study of T cells in women clearing cervical HPV infection. As for this clone: Read data end 3 residues before the CDR3 end; the end is taken from the germline J gene.

Clones were sequenced by immunoSEQ multiplex PCR, and TCRdb holds only the in-frame ones, with some missing. This sample's clone table lists roughly 30,000 clones. The CDR3 has 12 residues. Germline V gene data show CDR1 as GTSNPN and CDR2 as SVGIG (reference sequence). Sequencing used blood buffy coat. The chain joins TRBV30 to TRBJ2-4; 10 bases fit TRBD1. This clonotype originated in a woman between 18 and 70 years old with a cervical HPV16 infection that either progressed to CIN3+ or cleared (not recorded which). The CDR3 DNA, read in part, is TGTGCCTGGAGGACAGGGGGCTATGGT. Protein sequence: CAWRTGGYG. The whole CDR3 protein reads CAWRTGGYGQYF.